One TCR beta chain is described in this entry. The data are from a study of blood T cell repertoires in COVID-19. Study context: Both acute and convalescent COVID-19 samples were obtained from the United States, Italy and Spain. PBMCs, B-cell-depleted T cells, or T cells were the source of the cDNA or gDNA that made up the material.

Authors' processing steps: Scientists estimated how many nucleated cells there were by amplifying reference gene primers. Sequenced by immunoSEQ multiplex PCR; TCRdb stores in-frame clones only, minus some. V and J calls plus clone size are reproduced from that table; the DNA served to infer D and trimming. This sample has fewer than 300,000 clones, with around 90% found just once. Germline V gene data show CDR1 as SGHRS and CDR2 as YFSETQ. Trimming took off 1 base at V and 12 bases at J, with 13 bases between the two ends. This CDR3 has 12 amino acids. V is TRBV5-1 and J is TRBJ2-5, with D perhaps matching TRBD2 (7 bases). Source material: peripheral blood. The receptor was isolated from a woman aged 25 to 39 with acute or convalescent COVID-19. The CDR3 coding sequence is TGCGCCAGCAGCTTGATCAGGGGAGGGGAGTACTTC. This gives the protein CASSLIRGGEYF.